This TCR beta chain was profiled in a study of cytomegalovirus exposure and HLA in healthy donors. The PCR made use of 60 Vbeta and 13 Jbeta primers. Profiled with immunoSEQ multiplex PCR; TCRdb holds only in-frame clones, not every one. The repertoire table contains approximately 140,000 clones. Findings of the study overall: Among the CMV-associated chains, a few were confirmed in vitro as specific for CMV antigens.

As for the donors, each was a healthy bone marrow donor. Unrecorded immune exposure was likely among donors, who were nominally healthy when sampled. Details on this clone: Antigen specificity is unknown.

V was pared by 0 bases and J by 8 bases, with 7 bases of the junction left unmatched. This CDR3 has 15 amino acids. CDR1 and CDR2 (germline): SGHDN, FVKESK. The chain carries TRBV14 and TRBJ2-1; 7 bases match TRBD2. This TCR was sampled from a woman aged 18 to 35 in good health and CMV-seronegative. The material sequenced was PBMCs. CDR3 in amino acids: CASSQDERGLDEQFF. DNA of the CDR3: TGTGCCAGCAGCCAAGATGAGCGGGGTTTGGATGAGCAGTTCTTC.